These 10 T cell receptor beta chains were sequenced from one sample in a study of T cells in Graves' hyperthyroidism and ophthalmopathy. RNA transcripts were the template for amplifying TCR beta CDR3 regions. The HTBI primer set drove a first-round RT-PCR of the TCR CDR3. TCRdb reprocessed the multiplex PCR reads via MiXCR and lists one record per CDR3 protein. The data contain fewer than 450,000 distinct CDR3 sequences, roughly an eighth of them singletons. What was sequenced was blood. Source of these receptors: a middle-aged man with Graves' ophthalmopathy.

In nucleotides, the CDR3 is TGTGCCAGCAGATTGGGGAGGGGAGGAAATTCACCCCTCCACTTT. Encoded protein: CASRLGRGGNSPLHF. The chain combines TRBV11-2 with TRBJ1-6, with a tentative D call TRBD1 (5 bases). The CDR3 is made up of 15 amino acids. Germline V gene data show CDR1 as SGHAT and CDR2 as FQNNGV. V shed 6 bases and J shed 7 bases, with 16 bases lying between them.

This clonotype was recorded many times. This chain connects TRBV6-1 to TRBJ2-7, with D unresolved. The CDR3 has 14 amino acids. The ends were cut back, 5 bases at V and 2 bases at J, with 13 bases in the middle. Germline CDR1 MNHNS, CDR2 SASEGT. This CDR3 reads CASSPGPDPYEQYF. As DNA, the CDR3 is TGTGCCAGCAGTCCCGGCCCAGATCCCTACGAGCAGTACTTC.

This clonotype was counted many times. J is TRBJ2-2 and V is TRBV28; perhaps TRBD2 as D (6 bases). This CDR3 contains 15 residues. Germline assignment: CDR1 MDHEN and CDR2 SYDVKM. Trimming stripped 1 base from V and 8 bases from J, with 14 bases between. The CDR3 region has the DNA TGTGCCAGCAGTTTATACAGAAAGGGGACTGGGGAGCTGTTTTTT. As protein: CASSLYRKGTGELFF. Full variable domain (outside the CDR3, taken from reference TRBV28 and TRBJ2-2): DVKVTQSSRYLVKRTGEKVFLECVQDMDHENMFWYRQDPGLGLRLIYFSYDVKMKEKGDIPEGYSVSREKKERFSLILESASTNQTSMYLCASSLYRKGTGELFFGEGSRLTVL.

This clonotype was seen ten or more times. The chain has TRBV13 and TRBJ2-1, with D possibly matching TRBD2 (7 bases). Per germline, CDR1 PRHDT and CDR2 FYEKMQ (reference sequence). The CDR3 spans 16 residues. V was pared by 4 bases and J by 2 bases, with 15 bases between. The CDR3 loop is CASSSKGGGTYNEQFF. The CDR3 DNA sequence: TGTGCCAGCAGCTCGAAAGGCGGGGGCACCTACAATGAGCAGTTCTTC.

The V gene is TRBV29-1, the J gene TRBJ2-7, with 11 bases aligning to TRBD2. Germline V gene data show CDR1 as SQVTM and CDR2 as ANQGSEA. V shed 6 bases and J 6 bases; nucleotides not matched to a gene: 7. The CDR3 is 13 amino acids. The CDR3 protein is CSVVTGLAAEQYF. The CDR3 bases are TGCAGCGTGGTAACGGGACTAGCGGCCGAGCAGTACTTC.

This clonotype was counted many times. This chain links TRBV3-1 with TRBJ1-1; D uncertain. V was pared by 0 bases and J by 4 bases, with 15 bases between. The CDR3 length is 16 residues. From germline, CDR1 is LGHDT and CDR2 YNNKEL (reference sequence). The DNA for the CDR3 is TGTGCCAGCAGCCAAGATTGGACGGGCATGGGCACTGAAGCTTTCTTT. Amino acid sequence: CASSQDWTGMGTEAFF.

The table lists this clonotype with many counts. The chain is built from TRBV2 and TRBJ2-7, with a weak D call TRBD2 (6 bases). Germline CDR1 reads SNHLY; CDR2 reads FYNNEI. Trimming removed 2 bases from V and 1 base from J, with 12 bases in between. The CDR3 is made up of 15 amino acids. CDR3: CASSERASESYEQYF. The CDR3 coding sequence is TGTGCCAGCAGTGAAAGGGCTAGCGAGTCCTACGAGCAGTACTTC.

This clonotype was seen more than once but under ten times. This sequence joins TRBV2 and TRBJ2-1; 8 bases agree with TRBD2. Germline CDR1 SNHLY, CDR2 FYNNEI. The junction had 3 bases not matched to a gene; V was cut back by 9 bases and J by 2 bases. This CDR3 region has 13 residues. CDR3 in amino acids: CASTSGPYNEQFF. The CDR3 DNA reads TGTGCCAGTACTAGCGGCCCCTACAATGAGCAGTTCTTC. Drawing the rest from reference TRBV2 and TRBJ2-1, the complete variable domain is EPEVTQTPSHQVTQMGQEVILRCVPISNHLYFYWYRQILGQKVEFLVSFYNNEISEKSEIFDDQFSVERPDGSNFTLKIRSTKLEDSAMYFCASTSGPYNEQFFGPGTRLTVL.

The rearrangement joins TRBV19 to TRBJ2-1; TRBD2 matches at 10 bases. Trimming at V came to 6 bases and at J to 4 bases, leaving 9 bases not matched to a gene. The CDR3 contains 16 residues. Germline V CDR1 and CDR2: LNHDA, SQIVND (reference sequence). The CDR3 is CASRVSGLAVYNEQFF. CDR3 bases: TGTGCCAGTAGAGTATCCGGACTAGCGGTATACAATGAGCAGTTCTTC.

The chain combines TRBV11-1 with TRBJ1-2; D is possibly TRBD1 (6 bases). This CDR3 comprises 16 residues. The germline CDR1 and CDR2 sequences are SGHAT and FQDESV (reference sequence). Trimming took off 1 base at V and 1 base at J, with 13 bases between the two ends. The CDR3 DNA is TGTGCCAGCAGCTTAGTCCCGACAGGTTATAACTATGGCTACACCTTC. Translation: CASSLVPTGYNYGYTF.